This is a list of T cell receptor beta chains from one sample in a study of blood T cell repertoires in COVID-19. Measured with immunoSEQ multiplex PCR; TCRdb has only the in-frame clones, and not every one. This table holds hundreds of thousands of clones, around 86% found once. The sample taken for sequencing was peripheral blood. The receptors originated from a man in his 70s with acute or convalescent COVID-19. The conserved cysteine and the conserved F or W are not part of the CDR3 here. Each record gives: clone size, J gene, V gene, CDR3 protein. The size entry is marked missing in some rows and otherwise reads once, few, many or a size class.

.,TRBJ2-3,TRBV9,ASSVTPSGSTDTQY
once,TRBJ1-5,TRBV27,ASRGGNQPQH
.,TRBJ2-5,TRBV19,ASSIPSGRPLQETQY
.,TRBJ2-1,TRBV5-1,ASSLQGMGDEQF
.,TRBJ1-5,TRBV19,ASSITGQQPQH
.,TRBJ1-2,TRBV5-1,ASSLVQGQGYT
.,TRBJ2-5,TRBV2,ASRMTVAQETQY
.,TRBJ2-7,TRBV4-3,ASSHRHGAYEQY
.,TRBJ2-1,TRBV18,ASSPTGQGLSYNEQF
few,TRBJ2-6,TRBV3-1/TRBV3-2,ASSPTRTGDGANVLT
.,TRBJ2-1,TRBV5-1,ASTLGGTGSYNEQF
.,TRBJ2-5,TRBV5-4,ASSLVSEETQY
once,TRBJ2-3,TRBV3-1/TRBV3-2,ASRGGSTDTQY
.,TRBJ1-2,TRBV28,AISPYRNGYT
.,TRBJ1-5,TRBV29-1,SVRTGGQPQH
.,TRBJ1-3,TRBV6-5,ASSRTGTGNTIY
.,TRBJ1-2,TRBV24-1,ATSVSGNYGYT
.,TRBJ1-1,TRBV7-2,ASSPTGTEAF
.,TRBJ1-4,TRBV7-9,ASIRGQGGNEKLF
few,TRBJ2-7,TRBV7-2,ASSPGSGGGGEQY
once,TRBJ2-5,TRBV6-1,ASREQGTETQY
.,TRBJ2-5,TRBV9,ASSVALAETQY
.,TRBJ2-3,TRBV7-9,ASSSLGTGLFTDTQY
.,TRBJ2-3,TRBV18,ASSPVPGPPSTDTQY
once,TRBJ2-5,TRBV5-1,ASSYLQGGETQY
few,TRBJ1-2,TRBV28,ASSPIDGGYGYT
.,TRBJ1-2,TRBV4-2,ASSPGQGQGGGYT
.,TRBJ2-3,TRBV5-4,ASSLVGGADTQY
.,TRBJ1-1,TRBV7-2,ASSPGTANTEAF
.,TRBJ2-2,TRBV2,ATYRTGANTGELF
.,TRBJ2-3,TRBV9,ASSGGTGGADTQY
.,TRBJ1-5,TRBV3-1/TRBV3-2,ASSPHGGGGSNQPQH
.,TRBJ1-1,TRBV18,ASSPRGSSNTEAF
.,TRBJ2-1,TRBV15,ATSRGGAGAEQF
.,TRBJ2-5,TRBV7-2,ASSSRTSMETQY
few,TRBJ1-1,TRBV2,ASRRDRVPNTEAF
.,TRBJ1-5,TRBV19,ASSIDRGNQPQH
.,TRBJ1-2,TRBV30,AWSVGKVGNYGYT
.,TRBJ1-6,TRBV3-1/TRBV3-2,ASSPDRGGRNSPLH
.,TRBJ1-6,TRBV12-3/TRBV12-4,ASSLSPSPLH
once,TRBJ1-4,TRBV7-2,ASSSSPGQNEKLF